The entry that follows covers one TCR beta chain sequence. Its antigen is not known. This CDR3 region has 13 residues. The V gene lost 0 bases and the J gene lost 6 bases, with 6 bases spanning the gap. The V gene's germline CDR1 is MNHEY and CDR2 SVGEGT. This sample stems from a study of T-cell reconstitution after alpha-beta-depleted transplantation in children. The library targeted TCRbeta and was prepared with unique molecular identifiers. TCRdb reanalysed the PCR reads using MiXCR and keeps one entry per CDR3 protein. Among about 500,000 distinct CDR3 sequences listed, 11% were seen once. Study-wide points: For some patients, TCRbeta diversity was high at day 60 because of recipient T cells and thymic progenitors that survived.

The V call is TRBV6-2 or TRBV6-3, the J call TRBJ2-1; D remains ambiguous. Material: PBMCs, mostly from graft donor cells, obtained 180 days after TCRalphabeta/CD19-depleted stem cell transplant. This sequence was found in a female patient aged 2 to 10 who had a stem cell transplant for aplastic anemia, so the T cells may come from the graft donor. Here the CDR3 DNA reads TGTGCCAGCAGTTACTCGGGTTTCAATGAGCAGTTCTTC. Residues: CASSYSGFNEQFF.